This T cell receptor (beta chain) was profiled in a study of blood T cells in healthy people across ages. Study-level background: T cells yielded about one barcoded beta molecule per two cells through template switching.

Study outcomes and limitations: Among long-lived donors, naive CD4+ cells were more numerous and diversity higher than in aged donors.

Using a J-beta primer mix together with a sample-barcoded 5' primer, a second PCR was run for roughly 7 to 12 cycles. Every molecule of cDNA carried a tag from a template-switch adaptor with 12 random nucleotides. Each CDR3 protein gets one entry after TCRdb re-called the 5' RACE reads with MiXCR. The sample shows hundreds of thousands of distinct CDR3 sequences, roughly half of them seen only once. With respect to this clonotype: Its antigen is not identified.

The CDR3 covers 17 residues. V lost 5 bases and J lost 2; bases outside the gene matches: 9. The germline CDR1 and CDR2 sequences are MNHNS and SASEGT. Specimen: blood. The V gene is TRBV6-1, the J gene TRBJ2-1; 10 bases align to TRBD1. The sequence was obtained from a woman aged 80 or older in good health. This CDR3 is CASSTRLGQGTYNEQFF. CDR3 nucleotides: TGTGCCAGCAGTACCCGGTTGGGACAGGGGACCTACAATGAGCAGTTCTTC.